The clone carrying this TCR beta chain was seen once. Its target is unknown. The CDR3 contains 14 residues. The germline CDR1 and CDR2 sequences are PRHDT and FYEKMQ (reference sequence). Germline trimming cut 4 bases from V and 5 bases from J; bases unmatched to any gene: 6. This sample was taken from a study of blood T cell dynamics during melanoma immunotherapy. Study context: Metastatic melanoma patients received first-line pembrolizumab or nivolumab plus ipilimumab. Findings and limits, study-wide: The study could not tell melanoma-specific clones from general immune activation.

Clones were sequenced by immunoSEQ multiplex PCR, and TCRdb holds only the in-frame ones, with some missing. The sample includes more than 10,000 clones, 85% to 90% seen only once; the top ten take approximately 4.4%. Time point specified: pre-treatment baseline. Apart from a couple of fast progressors, RECIST 1.1 response was judged 12 weeks post-infusion. The chain uses TRBV13 and TRBJ2-7, with TRBD1 matching 9 bases. This TCR was sampled from a human donor with melanoma. Source: blood, taken from a patient treated with checkpoint blockade. The CDR3 sequence is CASSSYGTGNEQYF. In DNA form, the CDR3 reads TGTGCCAGCAGCTCATATGGGACAGGGAACGAGCAGTACTTC.